This T cell receptor (beta chain) is from a study of blood T cell repertoires in COVID-19. Overall study: Sites in the United States, Italy and Spain provided acute and convalescent COVID-19 samples.

One Seattle source followed patients from active infection through their disease course. Authors' processing steps: Estimated nucleated cell counts came from reference gene primer amplification. TCRdb keeps only in-frame clones here, not all; method: immunoSEQ multiplex PCR. D and trimming were read from the DNA, whereas the V and J calls and clone size are those reported in that table. The sample has hundreds of thousands of clones, 85% to 90% seen once; the top ten hold more than 5%. Trimming cost V 3 bases and J 8 bases; bases outside gene matches: 6. This CDR3 region has 13 residues. The germline CDR1 and CDR2 sequences are GTSNPN and SVGIG (reference sequence).

The sequencing sample was made of peripheral blood. The TCR was taken from a woman in her forties or fifties with COVID-19, enrolled during active disease. The rearrangement links TRBV30 to TRBJ1-2; 10 bases are a match to TRBD1. The CDR3 DNA reads as TGTGCCTGGAGGGAAGACAGGGGGCGAGGCTACACCTTC. This encodes CAWREDRGRGYTF.